The source of this TCR beta chain is a study of blood T cell repertoires in COVID-19. Turning to the study itself: The United States, Italy and Spain provided the acute and convalescent COVID-19 samples. Sources were T cells, B-cell-depleted T cells, or PBMCs; the material itself was cDNA or gDNA.

In the original workflow: Counts of nucleated cells, estimated from reference gene primer amplification, were obtained. Sequencing used immunoSEQ multiplex PCR; TCRdb keeps in-frame clones, though not all of them. That table supplies the V and J calls and clone size; D and trimming were determined from the DNA. Of 250,000 or so clones detected, about 86% appear once; the ten largest clones hold about 2.1%. Trimming at V came to 0 bases and at J to 6 bases, leaving 5 bases not matched to a gene. Germline CDR1 reads SGHRS; CDR2 reads YFSETQ. CDR3 length: 17 residues. Sequenced input: peripheral blood. The V gene is TRBV5-1, the J gene TRBJ1-6, with 11 positions matching TRBD1. This TCR was sampled from a man aged 25 to 40 with active or convalescent COVID-19. Written as DNA, the CDR3 is TGCGCCAGCAGCTTGGCAGGACAGGGGGCGTTTAATTCACCCCTCCACTTT. It specifies CASSLAGQGAFNSPLHF.